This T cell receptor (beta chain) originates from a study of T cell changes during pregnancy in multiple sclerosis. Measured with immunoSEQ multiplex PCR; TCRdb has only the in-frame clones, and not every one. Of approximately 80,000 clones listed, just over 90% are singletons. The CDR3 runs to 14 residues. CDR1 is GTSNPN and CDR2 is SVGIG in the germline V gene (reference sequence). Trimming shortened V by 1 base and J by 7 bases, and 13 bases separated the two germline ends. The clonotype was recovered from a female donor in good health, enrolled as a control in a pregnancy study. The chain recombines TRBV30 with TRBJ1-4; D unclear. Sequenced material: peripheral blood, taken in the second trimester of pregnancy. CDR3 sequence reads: CAWSAGSAGEKLFF. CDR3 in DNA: TGTGCCTGGAGTGCGGGTTCGGCGGGTGAAAAACTGTTTTTT.